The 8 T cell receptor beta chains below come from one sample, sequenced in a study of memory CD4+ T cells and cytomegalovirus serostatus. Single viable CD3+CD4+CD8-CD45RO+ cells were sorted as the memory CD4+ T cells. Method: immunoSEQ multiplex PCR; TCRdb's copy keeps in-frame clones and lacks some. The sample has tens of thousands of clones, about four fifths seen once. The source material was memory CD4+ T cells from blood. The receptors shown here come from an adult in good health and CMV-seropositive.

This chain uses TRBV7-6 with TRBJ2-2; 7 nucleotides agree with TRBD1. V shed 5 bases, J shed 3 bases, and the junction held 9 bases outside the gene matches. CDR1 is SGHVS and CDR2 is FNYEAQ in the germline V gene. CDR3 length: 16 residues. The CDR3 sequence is CASSLAARGYTGELFF. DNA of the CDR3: TGTGCCAGCAGCCTGGCGGCCAGGGGGTACACCGGGGAGCTGTTTTTT.

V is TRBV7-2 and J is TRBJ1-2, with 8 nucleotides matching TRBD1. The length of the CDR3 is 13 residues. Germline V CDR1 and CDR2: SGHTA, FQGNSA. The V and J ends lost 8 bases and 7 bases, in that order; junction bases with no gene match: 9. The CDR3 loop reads CASGTYRGVGYTF. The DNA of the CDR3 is TGTGCCAGCGGTACCTACAGGGGGGTTGGCTACACCTTC. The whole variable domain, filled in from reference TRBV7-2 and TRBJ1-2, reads GAGVSQSPSNKVTEKGKDVELRCDPISGHTALYWYRQSLGQGLEFLIYFQGNSAPDKSGLPSDRFSAERTGGSVSTLTIQRTQQEDSAVYLCASGTYRGVGYTFGSGTRLTVV.

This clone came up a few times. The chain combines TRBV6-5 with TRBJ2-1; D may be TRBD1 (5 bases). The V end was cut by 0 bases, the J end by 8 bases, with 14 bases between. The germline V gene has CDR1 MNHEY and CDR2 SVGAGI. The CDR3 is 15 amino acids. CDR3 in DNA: TGTGCCAGCAGTTACTCGATCCATCAGGGCCATGAGCAGTTCTTC. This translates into CASSYSIHQGHEQFF.

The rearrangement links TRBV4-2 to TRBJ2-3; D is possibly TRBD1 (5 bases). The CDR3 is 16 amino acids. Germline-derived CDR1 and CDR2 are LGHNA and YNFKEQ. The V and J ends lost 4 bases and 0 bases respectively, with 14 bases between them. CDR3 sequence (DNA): TGTGCCAGCAGCCCTCGGACAAGTTCTAGCACAGATACGCAGTATTTT. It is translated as CASSPRTSSSTDTQYF.

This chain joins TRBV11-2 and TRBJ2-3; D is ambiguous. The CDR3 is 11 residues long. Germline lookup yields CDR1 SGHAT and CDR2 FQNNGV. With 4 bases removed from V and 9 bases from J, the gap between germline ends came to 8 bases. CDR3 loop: CASSSQVTQYF. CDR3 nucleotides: TGTGCCAGCAGCTCCCAGGTCACGCAGTATTTT. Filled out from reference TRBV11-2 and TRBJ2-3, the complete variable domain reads EAGVAQSPRYKIIEKRQSVAFWCNPISGHATLYWYQQILGQGPKLLIQFQNNGVVDDSQLPKDRFSAERLKGVDSTLKIQPAKLEDSAVYLCASSSQVTQYFGPGTRLTVL.

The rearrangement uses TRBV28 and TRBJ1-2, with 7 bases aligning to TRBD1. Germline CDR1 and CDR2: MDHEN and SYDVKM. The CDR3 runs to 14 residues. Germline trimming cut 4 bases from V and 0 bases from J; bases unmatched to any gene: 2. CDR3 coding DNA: TGTGCCAGCAGTTCGACAGGGACTAACTATGGCTACACCTTC. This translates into CASSSTGTNYGYTF.

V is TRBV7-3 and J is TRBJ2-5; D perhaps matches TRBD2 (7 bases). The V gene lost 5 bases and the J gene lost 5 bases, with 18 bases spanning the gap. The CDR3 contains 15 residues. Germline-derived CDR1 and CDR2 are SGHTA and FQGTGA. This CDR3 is CASSTSGGPGETQYF. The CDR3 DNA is TGTGCCAGCAGCACATCCGGGGGGCCGGGTGAGACCCAGTACTTC.

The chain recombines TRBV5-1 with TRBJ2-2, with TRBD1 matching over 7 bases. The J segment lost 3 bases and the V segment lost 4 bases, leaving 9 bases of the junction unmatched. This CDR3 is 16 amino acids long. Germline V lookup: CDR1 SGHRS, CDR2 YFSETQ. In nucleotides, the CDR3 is TGCGCCAGCAGCATGGTCGGACAGGTCTACACCGGGGAGCTGTTTTTT. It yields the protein CASSMVGQVYTGELFF.